The sequence of this T cell receptor (beta chain) was determined in a study of siplizumab effects on memory and regulatory T cells. Here immunoSEQ multiplex PCR was the method, and the copy in TCRdb shows in-frame clones only, minus some. The table has 100,000 or so clones, around nine tenths seen once; the top ten hold more than 10%. About this clone: What it binds is unknown.

The germline V gene has CDR1 LGHNA and CDR2 YNFKEQ. CDR3 size: 15 residues. The ends were cut back, 1 base at V and 3 bases at J, with 13 bases in the middle. Study-wide findings and caveats: The alloresponse seemed to draw substantially on naive T cells, which appeared more diverse than memory cells.

The specimen sequenced was non-Treg CD4+ T cells sorted from blood. This rearrangement joins TRBV4-2 to TRBJ2-7; D is unclear. This sequence originates from a human donor in good health. CDR3 nucleotides: TGTGCCAGCAGCCAAGGAAGGGCAAGAGGCTACGAGCAGTACTTC. This translates into CASSQGRARGYEQYF.